The clone carrying this T cell receptor beta chain showed up just a few times. The CDR3 consists of 14 residues. CDR1 is LNHDA and CDR2 is SQIVND in the germline V gene (reference sequence). With 8 bases clipped from V and 6 bases from J, the junction kept 7 bases outside the gene matches. This record belongs to a study of radiotherapy plus CTLA-4 blockade in lung cancer. Sequenced by immunoSEQ multiplex PCR; TCRdb stores in-frame clones only, minus some. Here the sample spans around 40,000 clones, approximately 86% being singletons. The sequence came from a human donor with non-small cell lung cancer whose response to radiotherapy plus ipilimumab could not be evaluated. Sequenced material: peripheral blood, taken from a patient treated with radiotherapy plus ipilimumab. The chain links TRBV19 to TRBJ2-1, with 10 bases lining up with TRBD1. The CDR3 DNA reads TGTGCCAGTTGGACAGGGGGGAAAAGCAATGAGCAGTTCTTC. Encoded protein: CASWTGGKSNEQFF.